The sample holds many counts of the clone carrying this T cell receptor beta chain. Its antigen is still unknown. The data belong to a study of identical twins. TCRdb independently ran MiXCR on the 5' RACE reads; one entry per CDR3 protein. This table holds 690,000 or so distinct CDR3 sequences, less than 7% found once. Findings and limits, study-wide: Out-of-frame alpha sequences common to twins were enriched for low generation probability. Not following the same donors, the study drew its conclusions from cross-sectional statistical analysis. The models gave estimates that fell short of the out-of-frame TCR alpha sharing seen in monozygotic twins.

The CDR3 is made up of 16 amino acids. V trimming: 5 bases; J trimming: 6 bases; junction bases outside the gene matches: 12. CDR1 and CDR2 (germline): MDHEN, SYDVKM. The sample consisted of naive T cells sorted from blood. This clonotype was sampled from a man aged 18 to 30 in good health. The chain employs TRBV28 and TRBJ2-7; 11 bases match TRBD2. The CDR3 sequence: CASSGTSGSFGSEQYF. CDR3 sequence (DNA): TGTGCCAGCAGTGGCACTAGCGGGAGTTTTGGGAGCGAGCAGTACTTC.